This T cell receptor (beta chain) was recorded in a study of beta chain features in type 1 diabetes. Points from the study as a whole: In every one of the four CD4+ subsets, TCRB CDR3s were moderately but significantly shorter in Type 1 diabetes patients. When VDJ junctions were examined, type 1 diabetes patients showed fewer insertions and more deletions.

Blood was collected once per donor into heparin, averaging around 120 mL. Markers CD45RO/CCR7/CD25/CD127/CD95/CD27 served to sort CD4+ naive, central memory, regulatory and stem cell-like memory cells. Every bit of the isolated RNA underwent reverse transcription, so sequencing read expressed TCRB transcripts. Measured with immunoSEQ multiplex PCR; TCRdb has only the in-frame clones, and not every one. Of about 370,000 clones listed, over 8.5% are singletons. To note about this clone: The antigen is undetermined.

CDR3 length: 14 amino acids. V lost 0 bases and J lost 5; bases outside the gene matches: 4. Looked up from germline, CDR1 is MNHEY and CDR2 is SVGAGI. Sequencing used central memory CD4+ T cells from blood. The receptor was derived from a man younger than 45 with type 1 diabetes. The V gene is TRBV6-5, the J gene TRBJ2-7; 7 bases line up with TRBD1. The DNA for the CDR3 is TGTGCCAGCAGTTACTCCCAGACAGGGAACGAGCAGTACTTC. Amino acids: CASSYSQTGNEQYF.